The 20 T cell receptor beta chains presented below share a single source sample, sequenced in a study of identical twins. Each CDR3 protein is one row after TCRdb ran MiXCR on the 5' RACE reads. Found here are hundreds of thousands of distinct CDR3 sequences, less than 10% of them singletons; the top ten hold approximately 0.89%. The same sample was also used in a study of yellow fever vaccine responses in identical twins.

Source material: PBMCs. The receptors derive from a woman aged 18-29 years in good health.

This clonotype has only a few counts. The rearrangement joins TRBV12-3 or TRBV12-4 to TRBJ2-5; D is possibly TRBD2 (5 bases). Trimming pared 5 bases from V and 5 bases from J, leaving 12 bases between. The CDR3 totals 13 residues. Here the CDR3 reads CASSTGRRETQYF. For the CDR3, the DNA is TGTGCCAGCAGTACGGGGAGACGGGAGACCCAGTACTTC.

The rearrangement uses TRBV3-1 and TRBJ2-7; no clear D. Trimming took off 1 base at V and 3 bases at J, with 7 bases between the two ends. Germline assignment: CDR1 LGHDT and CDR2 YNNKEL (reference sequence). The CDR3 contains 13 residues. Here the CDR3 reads CASSQGVVYEQYF. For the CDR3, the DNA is TGTGCCAGCAGCCAAGGGGTTGTCTACGAGCAGTACTTC.

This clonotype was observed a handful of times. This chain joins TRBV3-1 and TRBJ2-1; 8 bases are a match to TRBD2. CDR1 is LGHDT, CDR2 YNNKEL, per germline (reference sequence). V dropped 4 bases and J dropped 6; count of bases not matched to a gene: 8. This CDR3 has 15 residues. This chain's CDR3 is CASSPRLANGNEQFF. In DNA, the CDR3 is TGTGCCAGCAGCCCGAGACTAGCGAATGGCAATGAGCAGTTCTTC.

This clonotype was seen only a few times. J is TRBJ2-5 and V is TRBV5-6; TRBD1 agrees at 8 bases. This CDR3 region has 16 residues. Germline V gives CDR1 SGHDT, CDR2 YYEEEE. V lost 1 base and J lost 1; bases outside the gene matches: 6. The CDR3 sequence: CASSLFVDRVQETQYF. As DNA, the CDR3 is TGTGCCAGCAGCTTGTTCGTGGACAGGGTCCAAGAGACCCAGTACTTC.

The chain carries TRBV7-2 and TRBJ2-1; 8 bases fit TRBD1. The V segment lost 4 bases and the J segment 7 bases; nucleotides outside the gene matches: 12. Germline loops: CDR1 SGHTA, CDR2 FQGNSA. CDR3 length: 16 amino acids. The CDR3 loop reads CASSSSSGTGQNEQFF. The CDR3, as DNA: TGTGCCAGCAGCTCGTCCTCCGGGACAGGTCAAAATGAGCAGTTCTTC. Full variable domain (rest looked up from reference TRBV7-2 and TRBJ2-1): GAGVSQSPSNKVTEKGKDVELRCDPISGHTALYWYRQSLGQGLEFLIYFQGNSAPDKSGLPSDRFSAERTGGSVSTLTIQRTQQEDSAVYLCASSSSSGTGQNEQFFGPGTRLTVL.

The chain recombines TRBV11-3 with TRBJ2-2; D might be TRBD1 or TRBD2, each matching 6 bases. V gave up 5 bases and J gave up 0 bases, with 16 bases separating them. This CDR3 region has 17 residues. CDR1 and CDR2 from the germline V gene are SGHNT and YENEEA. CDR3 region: CASSLTAGHSNTGELFF. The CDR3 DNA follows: TGTGCCAGCAGCCTAACTGCGGGACACTCGAACACCGGGGAGCTGTTTTTT.

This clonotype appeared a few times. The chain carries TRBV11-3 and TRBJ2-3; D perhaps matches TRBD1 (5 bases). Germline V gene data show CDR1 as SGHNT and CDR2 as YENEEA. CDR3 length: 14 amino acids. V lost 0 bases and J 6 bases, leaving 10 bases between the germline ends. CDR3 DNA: TGTGCCAGCAGCTTAGATCAGGGCGGCGATACGCAGTATTTT. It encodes CASSLDQGGDTQYF.

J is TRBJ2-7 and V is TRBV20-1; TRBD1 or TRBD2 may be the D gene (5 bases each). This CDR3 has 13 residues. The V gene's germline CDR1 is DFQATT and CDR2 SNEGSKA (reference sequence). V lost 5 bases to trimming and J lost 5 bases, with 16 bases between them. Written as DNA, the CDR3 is TGCAGTGCTCCCTTGATTCGGGGCAACGAGCAGTACTTC. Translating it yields CSAPLIRGNEQYF.

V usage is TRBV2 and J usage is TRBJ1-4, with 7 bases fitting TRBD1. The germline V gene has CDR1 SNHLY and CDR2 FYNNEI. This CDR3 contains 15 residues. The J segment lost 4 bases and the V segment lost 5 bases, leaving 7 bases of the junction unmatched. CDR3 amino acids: CASSRRQGSNEKLFF. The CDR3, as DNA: TGTGCCAGCAGTAGAAGACAGGGCAGTAATGAAAAACTGTTTTTT.

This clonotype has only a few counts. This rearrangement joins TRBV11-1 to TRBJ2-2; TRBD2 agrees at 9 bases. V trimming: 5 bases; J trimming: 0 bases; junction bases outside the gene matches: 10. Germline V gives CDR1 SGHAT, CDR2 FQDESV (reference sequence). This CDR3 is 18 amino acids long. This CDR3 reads CASSPSGLAGTNTGELFF. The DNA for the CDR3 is TGTGCCAGCAGCCCTAGCGGGCTAGCGGGGACGAACACCGGGGAGCTGTTTTTT.

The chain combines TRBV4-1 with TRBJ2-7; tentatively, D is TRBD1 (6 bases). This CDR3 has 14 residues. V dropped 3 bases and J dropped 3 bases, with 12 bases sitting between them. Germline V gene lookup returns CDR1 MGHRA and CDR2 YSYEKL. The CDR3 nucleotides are TGCGCCAGCAGCCAGGAACAGGGACGCTACGAGCAGTACTTC. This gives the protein CASSQEQGRYEQYF.

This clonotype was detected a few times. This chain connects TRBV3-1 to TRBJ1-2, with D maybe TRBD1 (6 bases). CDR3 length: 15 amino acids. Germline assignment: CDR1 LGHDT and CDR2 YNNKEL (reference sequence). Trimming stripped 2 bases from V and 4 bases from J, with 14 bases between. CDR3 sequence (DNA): TGTGCCAGCAGCCAATCCCCAACAGGGCCCTATGGCTACACCTTC. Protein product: CASSQSPTGPYGYTF.

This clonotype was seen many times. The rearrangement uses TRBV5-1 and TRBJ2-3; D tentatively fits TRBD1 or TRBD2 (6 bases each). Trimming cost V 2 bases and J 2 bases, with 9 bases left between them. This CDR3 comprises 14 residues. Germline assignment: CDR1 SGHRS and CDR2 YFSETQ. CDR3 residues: CASSLGGFTDTQYF. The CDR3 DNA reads TGCGCCAGCAGCTTAGGGGGGTTCACAGATACGCAGTATTTT.

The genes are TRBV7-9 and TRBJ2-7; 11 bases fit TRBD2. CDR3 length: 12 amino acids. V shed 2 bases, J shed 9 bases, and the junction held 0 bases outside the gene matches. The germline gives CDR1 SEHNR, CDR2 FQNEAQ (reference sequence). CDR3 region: CASSLLAGGQYF. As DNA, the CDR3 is TGTGCCAGCAGCTTACTAGCGGGAGGGCAGTACTTC. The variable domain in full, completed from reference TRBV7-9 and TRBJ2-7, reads DTGVSQNPRHKITKRGQNVTFRCDPISEHNRLYWYRQTLGQGPEFLTYFQNEAQLEKSRLLSDRFSAERPKGSFSTLEIQRTEQGDSAMYLCASSLLAGGQYFGPGTRLTVT.

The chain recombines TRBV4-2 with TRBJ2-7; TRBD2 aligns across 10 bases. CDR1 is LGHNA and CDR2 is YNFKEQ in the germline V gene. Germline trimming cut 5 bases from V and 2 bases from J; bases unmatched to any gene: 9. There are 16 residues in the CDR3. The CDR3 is CASSNWSGRDPYEQYF. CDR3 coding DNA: TGTGCCAGCAGCAACTGGAGCGGGAGGGACCCCTACGAGCAGTACTTC.

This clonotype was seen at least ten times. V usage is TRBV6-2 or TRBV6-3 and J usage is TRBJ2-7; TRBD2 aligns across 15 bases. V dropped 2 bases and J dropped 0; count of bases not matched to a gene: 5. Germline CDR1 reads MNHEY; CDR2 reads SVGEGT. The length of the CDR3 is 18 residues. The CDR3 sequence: CASSYGTSGRYFSYEQYF. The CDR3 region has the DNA TGTGCCAGCAGTTACGGGACTAGCGGGAGGTATTTCTCCTACGAGCAGTACTTC.

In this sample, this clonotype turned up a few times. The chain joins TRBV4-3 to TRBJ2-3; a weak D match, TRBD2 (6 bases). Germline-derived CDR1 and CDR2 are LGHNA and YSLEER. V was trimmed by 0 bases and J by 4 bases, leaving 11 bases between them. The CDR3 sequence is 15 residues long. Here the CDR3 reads CASSQDGSGPDTQYF. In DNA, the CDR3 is TGCGCCAGCAGCCAAGACGGGAGCGGTCCAGATACGCAGTATTTT.

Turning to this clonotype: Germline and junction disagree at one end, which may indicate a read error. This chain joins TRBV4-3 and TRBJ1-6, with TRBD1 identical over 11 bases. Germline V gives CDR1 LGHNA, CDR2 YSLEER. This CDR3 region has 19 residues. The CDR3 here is CASSQTGTGGKLDNSPFHF. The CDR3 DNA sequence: TGCGCCAGCAGCCAAACCGGGACAGGGGGTAAATTGGATAATTCACCCTTCCACTTT.

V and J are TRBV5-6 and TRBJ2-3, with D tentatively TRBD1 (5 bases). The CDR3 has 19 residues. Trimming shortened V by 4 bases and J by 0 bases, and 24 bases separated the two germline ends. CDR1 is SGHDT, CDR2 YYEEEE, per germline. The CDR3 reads CASSPELLTELYSTDTQYF. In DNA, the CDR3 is TGTGCCAGCAGCCCCGAGCTCTTGACAGAGCTTTATAGCACAGATACGCAGTATTTT.

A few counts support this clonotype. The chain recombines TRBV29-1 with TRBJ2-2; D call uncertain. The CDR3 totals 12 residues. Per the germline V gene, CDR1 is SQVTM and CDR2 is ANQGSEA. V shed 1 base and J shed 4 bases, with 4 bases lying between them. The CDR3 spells CSVEGVTGELFF. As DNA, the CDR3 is TGCAGCGTTGAAGGAGTCACCGGGGAGCTGTTTTTT.